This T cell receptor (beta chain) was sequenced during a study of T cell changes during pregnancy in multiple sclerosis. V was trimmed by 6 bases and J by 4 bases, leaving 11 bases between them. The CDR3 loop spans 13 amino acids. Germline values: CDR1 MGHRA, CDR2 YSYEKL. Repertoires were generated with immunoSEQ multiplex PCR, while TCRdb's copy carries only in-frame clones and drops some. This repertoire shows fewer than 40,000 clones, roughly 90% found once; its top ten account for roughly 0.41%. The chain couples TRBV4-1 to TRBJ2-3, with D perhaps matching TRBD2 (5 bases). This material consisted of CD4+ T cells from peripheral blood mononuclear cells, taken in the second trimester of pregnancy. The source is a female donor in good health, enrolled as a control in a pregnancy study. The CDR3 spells CASRRDYPDTQYF. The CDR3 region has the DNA TGCGCCAGCAGACGCGACTATCCAGATACGCAGTATTTT.